Sequencing of this T cell receptor beta chain was carried out in a study of T cell responses to AZD1222 COVID-19 vaccine. Sequenced by immunoSEQ multiplex PCR; TCRdb stores in-frame clones only, minus some. The table has approximately 210,000 clones, 80% to 95% seen once. Study-wide results and caveats: Spike-specific TCR repertoires showed rising breadth and depth after two AZD1222 doses. Nearly half of spike-specific TCRs reportedly go after variant regions that carry no mutations. With dominance at 160-218 and 743-854, vaccine-associated CD4 TCRs spanned spike.

As for this clone: Its cognate antigen is unknown.

Second-dose timings of about 4 or about 12 weeks were pooled. V lost 6 bases to trimming and J lost 2 bases, with 12 bases between them. There are 14 residues in the CDR3. Germline CDR1 and CDR2: MNHEY and SVGAGI. The V gene is TRBV6-5, the J gene TRBJ2-3; D may be TRBD1 or TRBD2 (5 bases each). Sequenced material: peripheral blood, taken 28 days after the second AZD1222 dose. The source of this sequence is an adult who received the AZD1222 COVID-19 vaccine. CDR3 nucleotide sequence: TGTGCCAGCAGGAGGGACGGCTACACAGATACGCAGTATTTT. It encodes CASRRDGYTDTQYF.